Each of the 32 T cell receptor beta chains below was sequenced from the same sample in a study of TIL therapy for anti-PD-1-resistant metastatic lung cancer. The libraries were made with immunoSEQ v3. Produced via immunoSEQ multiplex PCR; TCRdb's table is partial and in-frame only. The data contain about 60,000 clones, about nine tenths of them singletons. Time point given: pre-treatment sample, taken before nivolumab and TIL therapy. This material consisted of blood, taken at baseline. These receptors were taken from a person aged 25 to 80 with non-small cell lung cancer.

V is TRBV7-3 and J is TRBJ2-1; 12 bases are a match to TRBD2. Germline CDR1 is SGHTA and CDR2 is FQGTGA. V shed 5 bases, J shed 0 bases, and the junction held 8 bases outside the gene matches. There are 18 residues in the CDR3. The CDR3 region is CASSPQGLAGHSYNEQFF. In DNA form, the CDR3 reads TGTGCCAGCAGCCCACAAGGACTAGCGGGACACTCCTACAATGAGCAGTTCTTC.

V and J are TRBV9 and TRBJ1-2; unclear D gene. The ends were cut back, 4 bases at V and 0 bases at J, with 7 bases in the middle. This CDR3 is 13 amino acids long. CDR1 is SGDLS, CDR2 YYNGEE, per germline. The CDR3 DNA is TGTGCCAGCAGCCCCACAACTAACTATGGCTACACCTTC. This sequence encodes CASSPTTNYGYTF. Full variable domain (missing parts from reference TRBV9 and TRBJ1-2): DSGVTQTPKHLITATGQRVTLRCSPRSGDLSVYWYQQSLDQGLQFLIQYYNGEERAKGNILERFSAQQFPDLHSELNLSSLELGDSALYFCASSPTTNYGYTFGSGTRLTVV.

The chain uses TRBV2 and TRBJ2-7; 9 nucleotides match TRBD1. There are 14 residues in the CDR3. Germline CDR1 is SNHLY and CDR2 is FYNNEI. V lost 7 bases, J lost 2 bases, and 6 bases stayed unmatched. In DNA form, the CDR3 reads TGTGCCAGCATGTGGGACAGGGCCACCTACGAGCAGTACTTC. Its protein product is CASMWDRATYEQYF.

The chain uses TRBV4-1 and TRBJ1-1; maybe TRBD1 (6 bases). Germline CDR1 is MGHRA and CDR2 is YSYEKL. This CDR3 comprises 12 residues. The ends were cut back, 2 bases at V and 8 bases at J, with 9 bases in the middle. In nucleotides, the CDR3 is TGCGCCAGCAGCCAATCCGGGGGCGAAGCTTTCTTT. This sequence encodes CASSQSGGEAFF.

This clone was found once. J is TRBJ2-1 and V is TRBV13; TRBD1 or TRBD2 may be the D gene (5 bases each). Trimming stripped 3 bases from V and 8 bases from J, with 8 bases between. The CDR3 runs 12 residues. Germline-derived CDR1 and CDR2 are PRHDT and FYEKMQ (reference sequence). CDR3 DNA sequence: TGTGCCAGCAGCTTGGTGGGGGATGAGCAGTTCTTC. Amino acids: CASSLVGDEQFF.

CDR3 coding DNA: TGTGCCAGCAGCGGCCGGATTGGCTTTAGTGGAAACACCATATATTTT. It encodes CASSGRIGFSGNTIYF. J is TRBJ1-3 and V is TRBV2; D ambiguous. V shed 6 bases and J shed 3 bases, with 18 bases lying between them. CDR1 is SNHLY and CDR2 is FYNNEI in the germline V gene. The CDR3 is 16 amino acids.

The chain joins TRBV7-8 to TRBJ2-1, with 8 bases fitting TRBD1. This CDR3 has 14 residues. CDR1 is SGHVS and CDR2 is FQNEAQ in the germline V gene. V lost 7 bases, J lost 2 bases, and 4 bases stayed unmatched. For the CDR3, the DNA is TGTGCCAGCAAGACAGGGGATCCCTACAATGAGCAGTTCTTC. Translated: CASKTGDPYNEQFF. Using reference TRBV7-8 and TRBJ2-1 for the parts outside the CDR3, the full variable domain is GAGVSQSPRYKVAKRGQDVALRCDPISGHVSLFWYQQALGQGPEFLTYFQNEAQLDKSGLPSDRFFAERPEGSVSTLKIQRTQQEDSAVYLCASKTGDPYNEQFFGPGTRLTVL.

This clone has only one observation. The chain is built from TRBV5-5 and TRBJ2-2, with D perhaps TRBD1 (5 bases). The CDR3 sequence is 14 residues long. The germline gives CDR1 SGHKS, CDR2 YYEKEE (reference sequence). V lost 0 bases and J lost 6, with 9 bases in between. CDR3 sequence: CASSLGRAAGELFF. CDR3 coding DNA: TGTGCCAGCAGCTTGGGCAGGGCAGCCGGGGAGCTGTTTTTT.

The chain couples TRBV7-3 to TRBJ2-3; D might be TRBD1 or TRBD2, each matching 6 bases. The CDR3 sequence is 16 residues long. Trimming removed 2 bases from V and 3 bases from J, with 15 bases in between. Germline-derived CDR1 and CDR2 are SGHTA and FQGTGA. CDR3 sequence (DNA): TGTGCCAGCAGCTTAGATCTGGGGGGCGCGACAGATACGCAGTATTTT. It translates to CASSLDLGGATDTQYF.

Here the CDR3 reads CATSRDGSSGNEQYF. The CDR3 DNA follows: TGTGCCACCAGCAGAGATGGAAGTAGCGGGAACGAGCAGTACTTC. The V gene is TRBV15, the J gene TRBJ2-7; 8 bases line up with TRBD2. The CDR3 is made up of 15 amino acids. V gave up 0 bases and J gave up 5 bases; unmatched junction bases: 6. Germline V lookup: CDR1 LNHNV, CDR2 YYDKDF (reference sequence).

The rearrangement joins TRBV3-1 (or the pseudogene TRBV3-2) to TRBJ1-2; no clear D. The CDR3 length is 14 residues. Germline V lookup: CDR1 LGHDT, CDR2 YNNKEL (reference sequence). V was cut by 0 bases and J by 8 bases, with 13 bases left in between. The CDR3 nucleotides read TGTGCCAGCAGCCAAGATGGCGCCCGCCAAGGCTACACCTTC. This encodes CASSQDGARQGYTF.

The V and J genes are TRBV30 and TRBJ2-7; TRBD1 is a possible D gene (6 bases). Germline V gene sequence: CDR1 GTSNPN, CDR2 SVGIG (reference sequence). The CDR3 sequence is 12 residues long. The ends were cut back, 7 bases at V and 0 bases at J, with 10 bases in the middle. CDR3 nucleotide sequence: TGTGCCTACGACAGGAGCTCCTACGAGCAGTACTTC. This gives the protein CAYDRSSYEQYF. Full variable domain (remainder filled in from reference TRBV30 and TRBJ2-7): SQTIHQWPATLVQPVGSPLSLECTVEGTSNPNLYWYRQAAGRGLQLLFYSVGIGQISSEVPQNLSASRPQDRQFILSSKKLLLSDSGFYLCAYDRSSYEQYFGPGTRLTVT.

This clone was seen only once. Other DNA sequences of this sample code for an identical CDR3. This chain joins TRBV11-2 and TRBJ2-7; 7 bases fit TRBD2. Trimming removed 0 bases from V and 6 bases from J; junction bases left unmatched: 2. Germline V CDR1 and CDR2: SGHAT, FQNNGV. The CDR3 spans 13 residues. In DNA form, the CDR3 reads TGTGCCAGCAGCTTAGAGTCGGGGGGCGAGCAGTACTTC. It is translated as CASSLESGGEQYF.

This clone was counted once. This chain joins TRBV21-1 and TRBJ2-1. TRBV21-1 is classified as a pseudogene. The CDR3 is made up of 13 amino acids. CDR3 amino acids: CASSPSQGDEQFF. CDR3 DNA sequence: TGTGCCAGCAGCCCTTCCCAGGGAGACGAGCAGTTCTTC.

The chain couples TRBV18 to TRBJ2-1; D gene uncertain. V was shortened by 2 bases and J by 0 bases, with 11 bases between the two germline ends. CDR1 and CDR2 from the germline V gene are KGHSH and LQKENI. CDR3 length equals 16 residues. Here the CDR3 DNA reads TGTGCCAGCTCACCAAATTTGGTTCTCTCCTACAATGAGCAGTTCTTC. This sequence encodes CASSPNLVLSYNEQFF.

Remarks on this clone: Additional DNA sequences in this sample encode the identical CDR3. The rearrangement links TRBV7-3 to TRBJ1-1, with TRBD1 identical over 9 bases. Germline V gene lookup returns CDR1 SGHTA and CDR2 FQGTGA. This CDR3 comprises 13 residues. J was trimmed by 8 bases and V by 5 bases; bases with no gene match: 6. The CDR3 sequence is CASSLGGQGEAFF. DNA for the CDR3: TGTGCCAGCAGCCTAGGGGGACAGGGAGAAGCTTTCTTT.

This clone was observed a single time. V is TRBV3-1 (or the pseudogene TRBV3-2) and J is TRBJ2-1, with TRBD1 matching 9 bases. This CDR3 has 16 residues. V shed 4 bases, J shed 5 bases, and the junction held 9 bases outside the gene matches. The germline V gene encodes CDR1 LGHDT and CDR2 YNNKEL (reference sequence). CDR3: CASSRTGGLIHNEQFF. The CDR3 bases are TGTGCCAGCAGCCGAACAGGGGGCCTAATACACAATGAGCAGTTCTTC.

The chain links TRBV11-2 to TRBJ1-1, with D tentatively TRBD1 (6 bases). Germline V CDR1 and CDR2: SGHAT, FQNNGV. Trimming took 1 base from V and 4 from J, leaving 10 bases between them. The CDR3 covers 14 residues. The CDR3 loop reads CASSLGRGTTEAFF. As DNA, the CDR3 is TGTGCCAGCAGCTTAGGCAGGGGAACCACTGAAGCTTTCTTT.

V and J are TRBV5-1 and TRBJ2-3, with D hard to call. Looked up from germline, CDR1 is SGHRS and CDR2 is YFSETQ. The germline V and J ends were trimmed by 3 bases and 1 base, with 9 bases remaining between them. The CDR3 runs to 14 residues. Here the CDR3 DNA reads TGCGCCAGCAGCTCCTCAAGGGGCACAGATACGCAGTATTTT. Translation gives CASSSSRGTDTQYF.

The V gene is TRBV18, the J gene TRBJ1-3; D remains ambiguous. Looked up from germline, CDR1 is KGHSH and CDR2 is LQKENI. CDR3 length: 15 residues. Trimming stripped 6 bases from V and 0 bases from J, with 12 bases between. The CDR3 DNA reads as TGTGCCAGCTCGCTGACGGTGGACTCTGGAAACACCATATATTTT. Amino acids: CASSLTVDSGNTIYF.

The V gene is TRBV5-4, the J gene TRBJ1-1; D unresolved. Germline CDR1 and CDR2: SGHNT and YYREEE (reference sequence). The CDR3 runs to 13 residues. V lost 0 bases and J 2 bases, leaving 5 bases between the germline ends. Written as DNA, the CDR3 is TGTGCCAGCAGCTTGGAGCCAAACACTGAAGCTTTCTTT. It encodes CASSLEPNTEAFF. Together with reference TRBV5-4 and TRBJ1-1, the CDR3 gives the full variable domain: ETGVTQSPTHLIKTRGQQVTLRCSSQSGHNTVSWYQQALGQGPQFIFQYYREEENGRGNFPPRFSGLQFPNYSSELNVNALELDDSALYLCASSLEPNTEAFFGQGTRLTVV.

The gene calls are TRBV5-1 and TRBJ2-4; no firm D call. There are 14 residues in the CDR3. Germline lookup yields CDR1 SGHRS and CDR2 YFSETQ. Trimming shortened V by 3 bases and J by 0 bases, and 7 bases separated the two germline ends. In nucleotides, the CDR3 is TGCGCCAGCAGCTCTTTTGAAGCCAAAAACATTCAGTACTTC. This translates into CASSSFEAKNIQYF.

The CDR3 region has the DNA TGTGCCAGCAGCGTGGGGACAGGGAGTCGAACTGAAGCTTTCTTT. Encoded protein: CASSVGTGSRTEAFF. The J gene is TRBJ1-1, the V gene TRBV5-8, with 9 bases fitting TRBD1. The length of the CDR3 is 15 residues. Germline assignment: CDR1 SGHTS and CDR2 YDEGEE. V lost 4 bases, J lost 5 bases, and 9 bases stayed unmatched.

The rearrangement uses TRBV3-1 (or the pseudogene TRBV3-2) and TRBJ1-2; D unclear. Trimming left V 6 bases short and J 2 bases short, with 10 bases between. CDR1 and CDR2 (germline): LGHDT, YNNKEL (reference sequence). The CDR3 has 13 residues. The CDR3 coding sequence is TGTGCCAGCAGTGGGGAGAGAAACTATGGCTACACCTTC. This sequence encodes CASSGERNYGYTF.

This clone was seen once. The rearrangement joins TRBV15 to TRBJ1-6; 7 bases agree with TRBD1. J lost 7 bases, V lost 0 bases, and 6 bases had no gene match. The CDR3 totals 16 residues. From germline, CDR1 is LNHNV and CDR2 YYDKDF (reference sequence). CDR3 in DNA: TGTGCCACCAGCAGAGATCCTGACAGGGCGAATTCACCCCTCCACTTT. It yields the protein CATSRDPDRANSPLHF.

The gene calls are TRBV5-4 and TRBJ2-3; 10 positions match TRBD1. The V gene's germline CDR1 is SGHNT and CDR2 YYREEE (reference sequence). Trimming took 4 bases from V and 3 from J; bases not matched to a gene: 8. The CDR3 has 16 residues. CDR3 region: CASSAMTGGETDTQYF. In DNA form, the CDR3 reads TGTGCCAGCAGCGCAATGACAGGGGGCGAAACAGATACGCAGTATTTT.

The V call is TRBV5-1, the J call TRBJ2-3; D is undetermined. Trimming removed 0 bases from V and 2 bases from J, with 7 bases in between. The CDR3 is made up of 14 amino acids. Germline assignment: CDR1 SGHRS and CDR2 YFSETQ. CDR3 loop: CASSLEGSTDTQYF. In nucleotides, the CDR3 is TGCGCCAGCAGCTTGGAAGGCTCCACAGATACGCAGTATTTT.

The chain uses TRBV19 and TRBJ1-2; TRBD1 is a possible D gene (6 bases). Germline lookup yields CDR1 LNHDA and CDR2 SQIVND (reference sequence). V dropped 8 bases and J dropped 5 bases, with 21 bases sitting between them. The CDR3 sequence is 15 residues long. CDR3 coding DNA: TGTGCCAGTCTCCGAAGGGGGGGCGGGGATTATGGCTACACCTTC. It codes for CASLRRGGGDYGYTF.

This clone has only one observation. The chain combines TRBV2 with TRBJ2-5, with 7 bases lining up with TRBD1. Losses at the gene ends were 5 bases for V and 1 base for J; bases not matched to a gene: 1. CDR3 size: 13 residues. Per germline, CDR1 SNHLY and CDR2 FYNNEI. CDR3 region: CASSRDSQETQYF. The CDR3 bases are TGTGCCAGCAGTCGGGACAGCCAAGAGACCCAGTACTTC.

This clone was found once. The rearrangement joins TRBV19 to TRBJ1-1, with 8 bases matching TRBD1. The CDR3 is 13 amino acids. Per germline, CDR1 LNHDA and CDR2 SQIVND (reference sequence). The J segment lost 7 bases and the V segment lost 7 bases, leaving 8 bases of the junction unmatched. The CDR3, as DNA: TGTGCCAGTAAGGACAGGGAAGAGGATGAAGCTTTCTTT. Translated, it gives CASKDREEDEAFF.

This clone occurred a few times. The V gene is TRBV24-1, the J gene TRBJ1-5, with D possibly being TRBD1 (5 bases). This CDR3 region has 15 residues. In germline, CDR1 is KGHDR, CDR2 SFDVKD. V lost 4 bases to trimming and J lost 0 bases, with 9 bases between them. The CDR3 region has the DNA TGTGCCACCAGTGACTCGGGACCTAGCAATCAGCCCCAGCATTTT. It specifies CATSDSGPSNQPQHF.

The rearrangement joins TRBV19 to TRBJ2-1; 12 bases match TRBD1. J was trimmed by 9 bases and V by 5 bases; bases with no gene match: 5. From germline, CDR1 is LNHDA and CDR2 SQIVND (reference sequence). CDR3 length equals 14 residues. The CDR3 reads CASSSGTGGVEQFF. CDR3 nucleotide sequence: TGTGCCAGTAGTTCCGGGACAGGGGGCGTTGAGCAGTTCTTC. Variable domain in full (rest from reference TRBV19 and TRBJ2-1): DGGITQSPKYLFRKEGQNVTLSCEQNLNHDAMYWYRQDPGQGLRLIYYSQIVNDFQKGDIAEGYSVSREKKESFPLTVTSAQKNPTAFYLCASSSGTGGVEQFFGPGTRLTVL.